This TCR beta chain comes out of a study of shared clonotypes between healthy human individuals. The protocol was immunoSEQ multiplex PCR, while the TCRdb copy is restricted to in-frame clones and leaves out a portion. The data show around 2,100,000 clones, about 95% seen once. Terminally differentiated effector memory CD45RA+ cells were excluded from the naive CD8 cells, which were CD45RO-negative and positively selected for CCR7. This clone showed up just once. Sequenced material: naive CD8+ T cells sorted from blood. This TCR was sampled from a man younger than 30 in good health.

This chain's CDR3 is CASSYGGGGGQPQHF. CDR3 in DNA: TGTGCCAGCAGTTACGGGGGGGGCGGAGGTCAGCCCCAGCATTTT. The V and J genes are TRBV6-5 and TRBJ1-5, with D perhaps TRBD1 (6 bases). V gave up 2 bases and J gave up 6 bases, with 14 bases separating them. Germline V gives CDR1 MNHEY, CDR2 SVGAGI. This CDR3 spans 15 amino acids.